This T cell receptor beta chain was found in a study of cytomegalovirus exposure and HLA in healthy donors. General study findings and limits: Confirmation in vitro established that a few CMV-associated chains were specific for CMV antigens.

Germline V gives CDR1 MNHNS, CDR2 SASEGT. The length of the CDR3 is 15 residues. The V gene end was trimmed by 1 base and the J gene end by 5 bases; junction bases not matched to a gene: 5. Here immunoSEQ multiplex PCR was the method, and the copy in TCRdb shows in-frame clones only, minus some. The profile shows about 160,000 clones, 88% of them singletons. With regard to this clone: Its target is unknown.

This clonotype was sampled from a man aged 18 to 30 in good health and CMV-seronegative. The sample taken for sequencing was PBMCs. The chain links TRBV6-1 to TRBJ2-5; 9 bases match TRBD1. CDR3 DNA: TGTGCCAGCAGTGAAGGGACAGGGGTCTGGGAGACCCAGTACTTC. It specifies CASSEGTGVWETQYF.